The 10 T cell receptor beta chains in this list originate from one sample, sequenced in a study of response to subunit inactivated influenza vaccine. From the RT-PCR reads, TCRdb called clonotypes with MiXCR, one entry per CDR3 protein. The repertoire has more than 200,000 distinct CDR3 sequences, over 9% of them found once; the top ten carry 7.8%. Source: non-naive T cells sorted from PBMCs, taken roughly 15 days before vaccination. These receptors were obtained from a man aged 50 to 60 who received an inactivated influenza vaccine.

About this clonotype itself: One end of the junction is discordant with germline, which a read error may explain. CDR3 bases: TGCGCCAGCAGCCCGGGACAGAATTTGTACGAGCAGCACTTC. This codes for CASSPGQNLYEQHF. This rearrangement joins TRBV5-1 to TRBJ2-7; 7 bases line up with TRBD1. The length of the CDR3 is 14 residues. Germline CDR1 is SGHRS and CDR2 is YFSETQ.

This CDR3 reads CSARDLPGTSGGFFTDTQYF. In DNA, the CDR3 is TGCAGTGCTAGAGATCTCCCCGGGACTAGCGGGGGGTTCTTCACAGATACGCAGTATTTT. V usage is TRBV20-1 and J usage is TRBJ2-3, with 15 positions matching TRBD2. CDR1 and CDR2 from the germline V gene are DFQATT and SNEGSKA (reference sequence). The CDR3 is made up of 20 amino acids. Unmatched junction bases numbered 12, after V lost 0 bases and J lost 2 bases.

The CDR3 loop is CASSLTQGGYEQYF. The CDR3 bases are TGTGCCAGCAGCTTAACCCAAGGCGGATACGAGCAGTACTTC. The chain joins TRBV7-9 to TRBJ2-7; D gene uncertain. Germline V gives CDR1 SEHNR, CDR2 FQNEAQ (reference sequence). V lost 2 bases and J 4 bases, leaving 12 bases between the germline ends. This CDR3 has 14 amino acids.

This clonotype was picked up a small number of times. The gene calls are TRBV6-5 and TRBJ2-7, with TRBD1 identical over 8 bases. Per the germline V gene, CDR1 is MNHEY and CDR2 is SVGAGI. The J segment lost 3 bases and the V segment lost 0 bases, leaving 4 bases of the junction unmatched. The length of the CDR3 is 15 residues. CDR3 sequence reads: CASSYSAGGNYEQYF. In DNA form, the CDR3 reads TGTGCCAGCAGTTACTCGGCAGGGGGCAACTACGAGCAGTACTTC.

This clonotype was seen repeatedly, ten times or more. V usage is TRBV7-2 and J usage is TRBJ1-5; D call uncertain. The V end lost 1 base, the J end lost 2 bases, and 6 bases lay between the germline ends. CDR3 length equals 14 residues. Germline CDR1 reads SGHTA; CDR2 reads FQGNSA. CDR3 bases: TGTGCCAGCAGCTTAGAACTGGGCAATCAGCCCCAGCATTTT. Protein product: CASSLELGNQPQHF.

This clonotype has only a few counts. This sequence joins TRBV6-1 and TRBJ2-7, with 7 positions matching TRBD1. CDR3 length: 14 amino acids. The V gene end was trimmed by 6 bases and the J gene end by 0 bases; junction bases not matched to a gene: 5. Germline-derived CDR1 and CDR2 are MNHNS and SASEGT. The CDR3 nucleotides are TGTGCCAGCAGACTACAGGGGAACTCCTACGAGCAGTACTTC. Encoded protein: CASRLQGNSYEQYF.

The J gene is TRBJ2-1, the V gene TRBV27; 9 positions agree with TRBD2. The CDR3 length is 16 residues. J gave up 1 base and V 10 bases, and 11 bases lay outside the gene matches. Per germline, CDR1 MNHEY and CDR2 SMNVEV (reference sequence). The CDR3: CATRLSGRISYNEQFF. The DNA of the CDR3 is TGTGCCACCCGGTTAAGCGGGAGGATTTCCTACAATGAGCAGTTCTTC.

Concerning this clonotype itself: This may come from a read error, since a much larger clone is one base off. CDR3 residues: CTAKTGTSPYNEQFF. In DNA form, the CDR3 reads TGCACTGCTAAAACCGGGACTAGCCCCTACAATGAGCAGTTCTTC. This sequence joins TRBV20-1 and TRBJ2-1, with TRBD2 identical over 9 bases. CDR1 and CDR2 (germline): DFQATT, SNEGSKA (reference sequence). There are 15 residues in the CDR3.

This clonotype appeared once. The gene calls are TRBV6-6 and TRBJ2-5; a possible D gene is TRBD1 (6 bases). Germline V gives CDR1 MNHNY, CDR2 SVGAGI (reference sequence). Trimming removed 2 bases from V and 3 bases from J, with 7 bases in between. The CDR3 sequence is 13 residues long. CDR3 nucleotide sequence: TGTGCCAGCAGTTACACAGGGAAAGAGACCCAGTACTTC. It yields the protein CASSYTGKETQYF.

A word on this clonotype: A single base separates this from a much larger clone, so it may be a read error. This rearrangement joins TRBV4-1 to TRBJ1-4; D uncertain. The CDR3 loop spans 15 amino acids. Trimming left V 0 bases short and J 4 bases short, with 9 bases between. The germline V gene has CDR1 MGHRA and CDR2 YSYEKL. CDR3 amino acids: CASSQEKGINEKLFF. CDR3 DNA: TGCGCCAGCAGCCAAGAGAAAGGGATTAATGAAAAACTGTTTTTT.